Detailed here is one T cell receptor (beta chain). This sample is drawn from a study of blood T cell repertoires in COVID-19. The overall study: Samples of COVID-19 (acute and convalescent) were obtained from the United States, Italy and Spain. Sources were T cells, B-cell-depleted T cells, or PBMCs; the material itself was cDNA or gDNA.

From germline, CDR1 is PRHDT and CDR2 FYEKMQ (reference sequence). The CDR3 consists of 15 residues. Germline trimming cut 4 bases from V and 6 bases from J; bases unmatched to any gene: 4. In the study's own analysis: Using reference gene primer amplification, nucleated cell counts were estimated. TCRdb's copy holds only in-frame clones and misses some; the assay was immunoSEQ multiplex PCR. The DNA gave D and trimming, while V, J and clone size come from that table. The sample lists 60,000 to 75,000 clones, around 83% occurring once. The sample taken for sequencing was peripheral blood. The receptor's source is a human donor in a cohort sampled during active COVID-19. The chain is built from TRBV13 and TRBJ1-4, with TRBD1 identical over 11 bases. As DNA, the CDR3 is TGTGCCAGCAGCTCCCGGACAGGGGGCGATGAAAAACTGTTTTTT. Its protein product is CASSSRTGGDEKLFF.